This entry describes one TCR beta chain. These data come from a study of blood T cell repertoires in COVID-19. Clones were read by immunoSEQ multiplex PCR, and TCRdb kept only the in-frame ones, dropping some. The table has some 50,000 clones, about 88% seen once; the top ten hold approximately 8.4%. Germline V gene data show CDR1 as MNHNY and CDR2 as SVGAGI (reference sequence). V was pared by 5 bases and J by 2 bases, with 10 bases of the junction left unmatched. This CDR3 is built from 17 residues. The sequenced material came from peripheral blood. This receptor was taken from a woman in her seventies with active COVID-19. V is TRBV6-6 and J is TRBJ2-1; 9 nucleotides align to TRBD2. Here the CDR3 reads CASSPSASGIAYNEQFF. The CDR3 DNA is TGTGCCAGCAGTCCATCGGCTAGCGGGATCGCCTACAATGAGCAGTTCTTC.